What follows are 2 T cell receptor beta chains derived from one specimen sequenced in a study of blood T cell repertoires in COVID-19. TCRdb's table, derived via immunoSEQ multiplex PCR, lists solely in-frame clones and lacks some. The repertoire holds 200,000 to 250,000 clones, with approximately 84% as singletons. Sequenced input: peripheral blood. The source is a man aged 50-60 years with acute or convalescent COVID-19.

This clone was picked up a small number of times. The chain is built from TRBV30 and TRBJ2-1; 11 nucleotides match TRBD2. After removal of 0 bases from V and 2 bases from J, the junction contained 3 bases not matched to a gene. CDR1 GTSNPN and CDR2 SVGIG come from the germline V gene (reference sequence). The CDR3 length is 16 residues. CDR3 in amino acids: CAWSVGTSGPYNEQFF. The DNA of the CDR3 is TGTGCCTGGAGTGTTGGGACTAGCGGACCCTACAATGAGCAGTTCTTC.

The chain employs TRBV2 and TRBJ1-2, with D uncertain. Germline V CDR1 and CDR2: SNHLY, FYNNEI. Trimming removed 7 bases at V and 3 bases at J, with 9 bases between. This CDR3 has 12 amino acids. The CDR3 nucleotides are TGTGCCAGCATACTAGAAGACTATGGCTACACCTTC. Translation: CASILEDYGYTF.